Listed below are T cell receptor beta chains from one sample, sequenced in a study of Graves' ophthalmopathy and Graves' hyperthyroidism. TCRdb ran MiXCR on the multiplex PCR reads and lists one entry per CDR3 protein. The top ten clones hold 20% to 30% of a sample with 40,000 or so distinct CDR3 sequences, 50% of them seen once. The sequenced material came from peripheral blood. Every receptor here comes from an adult woman with stable Graves' hyperthyroidism. The CDR3 runs from the conserved cysteine through the conserved F or W. Each record gives: D gene, clone size, V gene, J gene, CDR3 DNA, CDR3 protein. A D gene is named only where the DNA matches it firmly. Some rows have no size entry. The others give once, few or many, or a class for an expanded clone.

D gene: .; clone size: many; V gene: TRBV5-1; J gene: TRBJ2-5; CDR3 DNA: TGCGCCAGCAGCTTGGAGGCAGGCTGGGAGACCCAGTACTTC; CDR3 protein: CASSLEAGWETQYF
D gene: .; clone size: many; V gene: TRBV6-5; J gene: TRBJ1-4; CDR3 DNA: TGTGCCAGCAGCACCCGGGACGTTAATGAAAAACTGTTTTTT; CDR3 protein: CASSTRDVNEKLFF
D gene: TRBD1; clone size: many; V gene: TRBV7-9; J gene: TRBJ1-2; CDR3 DNA: TGTGCCAGCAGCTTATCCGGGTTGGCAGGGGGTTATGGCTACACCTTC; CDR3 protein: CASSLSGLAGGYGYTF
D gene: TRBD1; clone size: many; V gene: TRBV6-5; J gene: TRBJ1-2; CDR3 DNA: TGTGCCAGCACCCTACCCGGGACAGGGTATGGCTACACCTTC; CDR3 protein: CASTLPGTGYGYTF
D gene: TRBD1; clone size: many; V gene: TRBV3-1; J gene: TRBJ1-1; CDR3 DNA: TGTGCCAGCAGCCAAGTACAGGGGGGTACTGAAGCTTTCTTT; CDR3 protein: CASSQVQGGTEAFF
D gene: TRBD1; clone size: .; V gene: TRBV20-1; J gene: TRBJ1-6; CDR3 DNA: TGCAGTGCTTCATCCGGGACAGGGGGCGCGGGTTCACCCCTCCACTTT; CDR3 protein: CSASSGTGGAGSPLHF
D gene: .; clone size: .; V gene: TRBV7-3; J gene: TRBJ2-5; CDR3 DNA: TGTGCCAGCAGACAGGGTGGGACCCAGTACTTC; CDR3 protein: CASRQGGTQYF
D gene: TRBD2; clone size: many; V gene: TRBV15; J gene: TRBJ2-1; CDR3 DNA: TGTGCCACCAGCAGTAGGGAGGGTGAGCAGTTCTTC; CDR3 protein: CATSSREGEQFF
D gene: TRBD2; clone size: .; V gene: TRBV20-1; J gene: TRBJ2-7; CDR3 DNA: TGCAGTGCTACCGGGACTAGATATTACGAGCAGTACTTC; CDR3 protein: CSATGTRYYEQYF
D gene: TRBD2; clone size: many; V gene: TRBV5-1; J gene: TRBJ2-7; CDR3 DNA: TGCGCCAGCAGCGGACTAGATTCCTACGAGCAGTACTTC; CDR3 protein: CASSGLDSYEQYF
D gene: .; clone size: .; V gene: TRBV7-9; J gene: TRBJ2-6; CDR3 DNA: TGTGCCAGCAGCTCCTGGCGGCTGCCTGGTGCCAACGTCCTGACTTTC; CDR3 protein: CASSSWRLPGANVLTF
D gene: TRBD1; clone size: many; V gene: TRBV30; J gene: TRBJ1-4; CDR3 DNA: TGTGCCTGGAGTCCGGGACAGGTCAATGAAAAACTGTTTTTT; CDR3 protein: CAWSPGQVNEKLFF
D gene: .; clone size: .; V gene: TRBV2; J gene: TRBJ1-2; CDR3 DNA: TGTGCCAGCAAGGGACGGGCCTACTATGGCTACACCTTC; CDR3 protein: CASKGRAYYGYTF
D gene: .; clone size: .; V gene: TRBV5-1; J gene: TRBJ1-1; CDR3 DNA: TGCGCCAGCAGCTTGGGAACGGTGGGAATTACAATGAACACTGAAGCTTTCTTT; CDR3 protein: CASSLGTVGITMNTEAFF
D gene: TRBD2; clone size: .; V gene: TRBV6-1; J gene: TRBJ2-7; CDR3 DNA: TGTGCCAGCGGTACCATAGCGGGTCTCTCCTACGAGCAGTACTTC; CDR3 protein: CASGTIAGLSYEQYF
D gene: TRBD2; clone size: few; V gene: TRBV20-1; J gene: TRBJ2-7; CDR3 DNA: TGCAGTGCTGGGGGGGGGCAGTACTTC; CDR3 protein: CSAGGGQYF
D gene: .; clone size: many; V gene: TRBV10-3; J gene: TRBJ2-7; CDR3 DNA: TGTGCCATCAGTGAGTCGATACTTGAGGACGAGCAGTACTTC; CDR3 protein: CAISESILEDEQYF
D gene: .; clone size: .; V gene: TRBV28; J gene: TRBJ1-5; CDR3 DNA: TGTGCCAGCAGAATGTCCTGGGTCTATCAGCCCCAGCATTTT; CDR3 protein: CASRMSWVYQPQHF
D gene: TRBD1; clone size: .; V gene: TRBV29-1; J gene: TRBJ2-7; CDR3 DNA: TGCAGCGTTGCGGGACAGAATTACGAGCAGTACTTC; CDR3 protein: CSVAGQNYEQYF
D gene: .; clone size: few; V gene: TRBV19; J gene: TRBJ1-1; CDR3 DNA: TGTGCCAGTAGTCACACAGTGAACACTGAAGCTTTCTTT; CDR3 protein: CASSHTVNTEAFF
D gene: .; clone size: .; V gene: TRBV6-6; J gene: TRBJ2-5; CDR3 DNA: TGTGCCAGCAGGACGGACAGCCAAGAGACCCAGTACTTC; CDR3 protein: CASRTDSQETQYF
D gene: .; clone size: many; V gene: TRBV28; J gene: TRBJ2-5; CDR3 DNA: TGTGCCACCGCCAGTGCGTACAGGGGGCGTTTAGCGGGACCCCAAGAGACCCAGTACTTC; CDR3 protein: CATASAYRGRLAGPQETQYF
D gene: .; clone size: once; V gene: TRBV20-1; J gene: TRBJ2-7; CDR3 DNA: TGCAGTGCCGAGGGGGGGTACGAGCAGTACTTC; CDR3 protein: CSAEGGYEQYF
D gene: .; clone size: .; V gene: TRBV20-1; J gene: TRBJ2-5; CDR3 DNA: TGCAGTGCTAGAGAGCGGGTGGGCAGAGAGACCCAGTACTTT; CDR3 protein: CSARERVGRETQYF
D gene: .; clone size: .; V gene: TRBV19; J gene: TRBJ2-7; CDR3 DNA: TGTGCCAGTGGTTGGGACTACGAGCAGTACTTC; CDR3 protein: CASGWDYEQYF
D gene: .; clone size: many; V gene: TRBV20-1; J gene: TRBJ1-3; CDR3 DNA: TGCAGTGCTAGTATGGGCCTAAGCTCTGGAAACACCATATATTTT; CDR3 protein: CSASMGLSSGNTIYF
D gene: .; clone size: .; V gene: TRBV7-2; J gene: TRBJ2-7; CDR3 DNA: TGTGCCAGCAGCTTAGACGGGCCCTACGAGCAGTACTTC; CDR3 protein: CASSLDGPYEQYF
D gene: TRBD2; clone size: .; V gene: TRBV20-1; J gene: TRBJ2-7; CDR3 DNA: TGCAGTGCTAGAGGCCTAGCGGGAGGGAACTACGAGCAGTACTTC; CDR3 protein: CSARGLAGGNYEQYF
D gene: .; clone size: many; V gene: TRBV20-1; J gene: TRBJ2-2; CDR3 DNA: TGCAGTGCTGAGGGCGGGAACACCGGGGAGCTGTTTTTT; CDR3 protein: CSAEGGNTGELFF
D gene: .; clone size: many; V gene: TRBV6-5; J gene: TRBJ1-5; CDR3 DNA: TGTGCCAGCAGTTTCAGTTGGAATCAGCCCCAGCATTTT; CDR3 protein: CASSFSWNQPQHF
D gene: .; clone size: once; V gene: TRBV20-1; J gene: TRBJ1-4; CDR3 DNA: TGCAGTGGAAGAGAGGCAACTAATGAAAAACTGTTTTTT; CDR3 protein: CSGREATNEKLFF
D gene: TRBD1; clone size: .; V gene: TRBV5-6; J gene: TRBJ2-5; CDR3 DNA: TGTGACAGCAGGGGACAGGGGGAGGGAGAGACCCAGTATTTC; CDR3 protein: CDSRGQGEGETQYF
D gene: TRBD1; clone size: .; V gene: TRBV7-2; J gene: TRBJ1-5; CDR3 DNA: TGTGCCAGCAGCCGAGGCACAGGGGAGGGCAATCAGCCCCAGCATTTT; CDR3 protein: CASSRGTGEGNQPQHF
D gene: TRBD1; clone size: .; V gene: TRBV6-5; J gene: TRBJ1-2; CDR3 DNA: TGTTCCAGCAGTTTATCAACGACAGGGAGCGGTGCGGGCTACACCTTC; CDR3 protein: CSSSLSTTGSGAGYTF
D gene: TRBD2; clone size: few; V gene: TRBV7-6; J gene: TRBJ2-7; CDR3 DNA: TGTGCCAGCAGCTTAGCGTCTAGCGGGAGCCTCGAGCAGTACTTC; CDR3 protein: CASSLASSGSLEQYF
D gene: TRBD1; clone size: many; V gene: TRBV10-3; J gene: TRBJ2-3; CDR3 DNA: TGTGCCATCCTTGGTAACAGGGGGCCGTTGACGAGGAAAACACAAGCAGATACGCAGTATTTT; CDR3 protein: CAILGNRGPLTRKTQADTQYF
D gene: TRBD1; clone size: .; V gene: TRBV13; J gene: TRBJ2-1; CDR3 DNA: TGTGCCAGCAGCTTGGGACAGAACAATGAGCAGTTCTTC; CDR3 protein: CASSLGQNNEQFF
D gene: .; clone size: once; V gene: TRBV6-1; J gene: TRBJ1-1; CDR3 DNA: TGTGCCAGCAGTGAAGCTTACGGGCTCGAAGCCTTCTTT; CDR3 protein: CASSEAYGLEAFF
D gene: TRBD2; clone size: .; V gene: TRBV20-1; J gene: TRBJ2-7; CDR3 DNA: TGCAGTGCTAGTAAGGGGGGCGGGAGGCCTTACGAGCAGTACTTC; CDR3 protein: CSASKGGGRPYEQYF
D gene: TRBD1; clone size: many; V gene: TRBV5-4; J gene: TRBJ1-1; CDR3 DNA: TGTGCCAGCAGCTTGCAGGGGGATTCGAACACTGAAGCTTTCTTT; CDR3 protein: CASSLQGDSNTEAFF
D gene: TRBD2; clone size: many; V gene: TRBV4-1; J gene: TRBJ2-2; CDR3 DNA: TGCGCCAGCAGCCAAGATAGCCGGTCTAGCGGAATCACCGGGGAGCTGTTTTTT; CDR3 protein: CASSQDSRSSGITGELFF
D gene: TRBD2; clone size: .; V gene: TRBV9; J gene: TRBJ2-3; CDR3 DNA: TGTGCCAGCAGCGTAGATGGGCTAGCGGGAGTAAGCACAGATACGCAGTATTTT; CDR3 protein: CASSVDGLAGVSTDTQYF